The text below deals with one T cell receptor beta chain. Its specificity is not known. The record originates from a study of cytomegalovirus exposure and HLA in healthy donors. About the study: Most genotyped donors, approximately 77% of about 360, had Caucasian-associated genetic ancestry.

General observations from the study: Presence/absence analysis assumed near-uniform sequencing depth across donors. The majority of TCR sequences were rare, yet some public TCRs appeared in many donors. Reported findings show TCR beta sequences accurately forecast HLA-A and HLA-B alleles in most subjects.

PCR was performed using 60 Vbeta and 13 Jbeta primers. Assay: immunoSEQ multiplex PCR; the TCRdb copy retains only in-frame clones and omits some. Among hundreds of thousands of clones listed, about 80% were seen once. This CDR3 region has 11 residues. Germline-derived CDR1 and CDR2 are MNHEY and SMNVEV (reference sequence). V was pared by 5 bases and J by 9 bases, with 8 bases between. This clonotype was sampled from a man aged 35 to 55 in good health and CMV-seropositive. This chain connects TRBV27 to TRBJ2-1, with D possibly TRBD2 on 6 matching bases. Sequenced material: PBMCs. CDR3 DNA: TGTGCCAGCAGTCTTAGCGGTGAGCAGTTCTTC. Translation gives CASSLSGEQFF.